The T cell receptor beta chain described here comes from a study of blood T cell repertoires in COVID-19. Some clones are missing from TCRdb's copy, which holds only in-frame ones; the method was immunoSEQ multiplex PCR. The table has more than 250,000 clones, approximately 88% seen once. The receptor's source is a woman aged 40 to 50 with acute COVID-19. Input material: PBMCs or T cells enriched from blood (not recorded which).

The chain's CDR3 is CSVAYSNQPQHF. CDR3 nucleotide sequence: TGCAGCGTCGCGTATAGCAATCAGCCCCAGCATTTT. The V gene is TRBV29-1, the J gene TRBJ1-5; D is unresolved. Trimming left V 6 bases short and J 0 bases short, with 6 bases between. Germline V gene sequence: CDR1 SQVTM, CDR2 ANQGSEA. CDR3 length equals 12 residues. Combining the CDR3 with reference TRBV29-1 and TRBJ1-5 gives the whole variable domain SAVISQKPSRDICQRGTSLTIQCQVDSQVTMMFWYRQQPGQSLTLIATANQGSEATYESGFVIDKFPISRPNLTFSTLTVSNMSPEDSSIYLCSVAYSNQPQHFGDGTRLSIL.